These 6 T cell receptor beta chains were all obtained from the same sample, sequenced in a study of beta chain features in type 1 diabetes. Study findings and constraints: Patients with Type 1 diabetes showed moderately but significantly shorter TCRB CDR3s in all four CD4+ subsets.

Expressed TCRB transcripts got sequenced, as all isolated RNA was reverse transcribed. The method was immunoSEQ multiplex PCR; TCRdb's version includes in-frame clones alone and lacks a portion of them. This table holds approximately 730,000 clones, 13% found once. Their recognized antigens are unknown. Sequenced input: naive CD4+ T cells from blood. Receptor source: a man aged 18 to 30 with type 1 diabetes.

This clone came up a few times. The J gene is TRBJ2-7, the V gene TRBV2, with D perhaps assigned TRBD1 or TRBD2 (6 bases each). CDR3 length: 20 residues. In germline, CDR1 is SNHLY, CDR2 FYNNEI. Trimming took 0 bases from V and 2 from J, leaving 26 bases between them. Written as DNA, the CDR3 is TGTGCCAGCAGTGAAGCGCCCGGGGGCTCCCCGGGCCGTTTTGCCTACGAGCAGTACTTC. It is translated as CASSEAPGGSPGRFAYEQYF.

This clone has only a few counts. The chain joins TRBV4-1 to TRBJ2-5; D unclear. CDR3 length: 14 residues. The V end lost 4 bases, the J end lost 5 bases, and 14 bases lay between the germline ends. Germline CDR1 is MGHRA and CDR2 is YSYEKL. The CDR3 bases are TGCGCCAGCAGCCCCCGGGCTTACTGGGAGACCCAGTACTTC. It codes for CASSPRAYWETQYF.

This clone was detected a few times. The V gene is TRBV2, the J gene TRBJ2-2; D not certain. V was cut by 4 bases and J by 2 bases, with 8 bases left in between. The CDR3 is 14 amino acids. CDR1 is SNHLY and CDR2 is FYNNEI in the germline V gene. The CDR3 DNA is TGTGCCAGCAGTGTTGGGAAAAACACCGGGGAGCTGTTTTTT. It specifies CASSVGKNTGELFF.

J is TRBJ2-1 and V is TRBV9; D remains ambiguous. Trimming pared 0 bases from V and 8 bases from J, leaving 9 bases between. This CDR3 spans 13 amino acids. From germline, CDR1 is SGDLS and CDR2 YYNGEE. This CDR3 is CASSVGGAYEQFF. DNA of the CDR3: TGTGCCAGCAGCGTAGGAGGTGCCTATGAGCAGTTCTTC.

The CDR3 loop is CASSQDSLVDEQYF. DNA of the CDR3: TGCGCCAGCAGCCAAGATAGTCTGGTTGACGAGCAGTACTTC. This chain joins TRBV4-1 and TRBJ2-7; D not resolved. With 0 bases removed from V and 5 bases from J, the gap between germline ends came to 11 bases. CDR3 size: 14 residues. Germline V gives CDR1 MGHRA, CDR2 YSYEKL.

The rearrangement joins TRBV6-5 to TRBJ1-5, with no clear D. V gave up 9 bases and J gave up 0 bases, with 12 bases separating them. The CDR3 is 14 residues long. The germline gives CDR1 MNHEY, CDR2 SVGAGI. This chain's CDR3 is CASSSANSNQPQHF. The CDR3 nucleotides are TGTGCCAGTTCGTCCGCAAATAGCAATCAGCCCCAGCATTTT.